Listed here are 10 T cell receptor beta chains from one sample, sequenced in a study of neurological immune-mediated disorders. In TCRdb, the 5' RACE reads were re-called with MiXCR into one record per CDR3 protein. In the table there are fewer than 55,000 distinct CDR3 sequences, about 6% of which are singletons. Specimen: CD4+ T cells from blood. The receptors were gathered from a woman aged 40 to 50 in good health.

This clonotype has a count of ten or more. The chain carries TRBV5-5 and TRBJ1-3, with unresolved D. Looked up from germline, CDR1 is SGHKS and CDR2 is YYEKEE (reference sequence). This CDR3 has 13 amino acids. Between the trimmed V and J ends, which lost 7 bases and 2 bases, there was a span of 10 bases. CDR3 sequence: CASCDLAGNTIYF. The CDR3 bases are TGTGCCAGCTGCGACCTAGCTGGAAACACCATATATTTT.

This clonotype was observed many times. This chain uses TRBV6-5 with TRBJ2-7; 8 bases map to TRBD1. This CDR3 is 16 amino acids long. Germline trimming cut 0 bases from V and 3 bases from J; bases unmatched to any gene: 7. Germline V gene lookup returns CDR1 MNHEY and CDR2 SVGAGI. CDR3 sequence (DNA): TGTGCCAGCAGTTACTCCGGACAGGGAGTTCTCTACGAGCAGTACTTC. Amino acids: CASSYSGQGVLYEQYF.

This clonotype was observed many times. V gene TRBV27 combines with J gene TRBJ2-2, with 7 bases lining up with TRBD2. This CDR3 has 17 residues. The V gene end was trimmed by 3 bases and the J gene end by 0 bases; junction bases not matched to a gene: 7. The germline gives CDR1 MNHEY, CDR2 SMNVEV (reference sequence). CDR3: CASSLMRGGTNTGELFF. The CDR3 region has the DNA TGTGCCAGCAGTTTGATGAGGGGAGGGACGAACACCGGGGAGCTGTTTTTT.

The rearrangement joins TRBV30 to TRBJ1-5, with 7 nucleotides matching TRBD1. CDR3 length equals 14 residues. J was trimmed by 6 bases and V by 2 bases; bases with no gene match: 7. Per the germline V gene, CDR1 is GTSNPN and CDR2 is SVGIG (reference sequence). The CDR3 protein is CAWSLQTGFQPQHF. In nucleotides, the CDR3 is TGTGCCTGGAGTCTACAGACAGGGTTTCAGCCCCAGCATTTT.

This clonotype was observed at least ten times. The chain carries TRBV7-2 and TRBJ2-1; 11 bases are shared with TRBD2. With V trimmed by 1 base and J by 8 bases, 4 bases remained unmatched. This CDR3 is built from 15 residues. The V gene's germline CDR1 is SGHTA and CDR2 FQGNSA. The CDR3 DNA sequence: TGTGCCAGCAGCTTAGGGGGGACTAGCGGCCATGAGCAGTTCTTC. Amino acids: CASSLGGTSGHEQFF.

This clonotype was picked up many times. J is TRBJ1-2 and V is TRBV28; D is ambiguous. CDR3 size: 12 residues. V was trimmed by 6 bases and J by 5 bases, leaving 10 bases between them. The germline CDR1 and CDR2 sequences are MDHEN and SYDVKM. Here the CDR3 reads CASREQPYGYTF. The CDR3 nucleotides are TGTGCCAGCAGAGAACAGCCATATGGCTACACCTTC.

This clonotype was counted ten times or more. In DNA form, the CDR3 reads TGTGCCAGCAGCCCTTGGGGGGGGGTCTCCTACAATGAGCAGTTCTTC. Translating gives CASSPWGGVSYNEQFF. J is TRBJ2-1 and V is TRBV7-9; 7 nucleotides line up with TRBD2. The V segment lost 5 bases and the J segment 0 bases; nucleotides outside the gene matches: 7. The CDR3 is 16 amino acids. From germline, CDR1 is SEHNR and CDR2 FQNEAQ (reference sequence).

This clonotype was observed many times. The V gene is TRBV5-1, the J gene TRBJ2-1; the D call may be TRBD1 or TRBD2 (5 bases each). CDR3 length equals 13 residues. The ends were cut back, 3 bases at V and 4 bases at J, with 8 bases in the middle. Germline V gives CDR1 SGHRS, CDR2 YFSETQ. Here the CDR3 DNA reads TGCGCCAGCAGCTATGGGGGTTACAATGAGCAGTTCTTC. As protein: CASSYGGYNEQFF.

There are many counts of this clonotype. The chain joins TRBV20-1 to TRBJ1-4; a weak D match, TRBD1 (5 bases). The CDR3 has 12 amino acids. With 6 bases removed from V and 6 bases from J, the gap between germline ends came to 11 bases. CDR1 and CDR2 (germline): DFQATT, SNEGSKA (reference sequence). CDR3 region: CSAVQGDEKLFF. The CDR3 DNA is TGCAGTGCGGTCCAGGGAGATGAAAAACTGTTTTTT.

The chain is built from TRBV5-1 and TRBJ2-4; D might be TRBD2 (5 bases). Trimming shortened V by 4 bases and J by 5 bases, and 13 bases separated the two germline ends. The germline CDR1 and CDR2 sequences are SGHRS and YFSETQ. This CDR3 contains 14 residues. CDR3 region: CASSPTRTQNIQYF. The CDR3 DNA reads as TGCGCCAGCAGCCCAACTAGGACTCAAAACATTCAGTACTTC.